Listed here are 5 T cell receptor beta chains from one sample, sequenced in a study of control samples from healthy donors and cancer patients. The table came from immunoSEQ multiplex PCR; TCRdb's copy has only in-frame clones and leaves some out. There are 46,000 or so clones in the sample; about 93% occur only once, and 20% to 30% lies in the top ten. The sequenced material came from PBMCs. Receptors originate from a woman in her forties or fifties with head and neck cancer.

V and J are TRBV4-1 and TRBJ1-2; 8 bases match TRBD1. With 5 bases clipped from V and 5 bases from J, the junction kept 10 bases outside the gene matches. CDR3 length: 15 amino acids. Germline CDR1 and CDR2: MGHRA and YSYEKL. CDR3: CASSSPGQEFYGYTF. The DNA of the CDR3 is TGCGCCAGCAGCAGCCCGGGACAGGAGTTTTATGGCTACACCTTC.

CDR3: CASSLTPRQGSTDTQYF. As DNA, the CDR3 is TGTGCCAGCAGTTTAACCCCCCGTCAGGGAAGCACAGATACGCAGTATTTT. This rearrangement joins TRBV27 to TRBJ2-3; possibly TRBD1 for D (5 bases). V dropped 2 bases and J dropped 0 bases, with 15 bases sitting between them. Germline CDR1 MNHEY, CDR2 SMNVEV (reference sequence). CDR3 size: 17 residues.

The rearrangement uses TRBV5-1 and TRBJ1-4, with D unresolved. Deletions cut 3 bases from V and 0 bases from J, with 12 bases between. The V gene's germline CDR1 is SGHRS and CDR2 YFSETQ. The CDR3 spans 16 residues. This CDR3 is CASSSSGRATNEKLFF. For the CDR3, the DNA is TGCGCCAGCAGCTCGTCCGGAAGAGCAACTAATGAAAAACTGTTTTTT.

This clone was seen only once. This chain uses TRBV28 with TRBJ2-5; possibly TRBD1 for D (5 bases). Germline lookup yields CDR1 MDHEN and CDR2 SYDVKM. V lost 4 bases to trimming and J lost 4 bases, with 16 bases between them. The CDR3 has 15 residues. The CDR3 bases are TGTGCCAGCAGTTGGGCGGCAGGGATGAGAGAGACCCAGTACTTC. Encoded protein: CASSWAAGMRETQYF.

The chain uses TRBV11-2 and TRBJ1-1; the match to TRBD1 covers 9 bases. With 4 bases clipped from V and 0 bases from J, the junction kept 3 bases outside the gene matches. Germline CDR1 and CDR2: SGHAT and FQNNGV. The CDR3 contains 15 residues. The CDR3 DNA sequence: TGTGCCAGCAGCTCCAGGACAGGGGTGAACACTGAAGCTTTCTTT. This codes for CASSSRTGVNTEAFF.